This TCR beta chain came from a study of T cell changes during pregnancy in multiple sclerosis (dated by TCRdb to about 2019). With regard to the full study: The study examined how the T cell repertoire changed over the course of pregnancy in women with multiple sclerosis.

The library was built by means of the immunoSEQ multiplex PCR assay. Imported from immuneACCESS, the table was reduced by TCRdb to in-frame sequences with V and J called. These copies leave out some clones; in studies compared against another copy, an unresolved V gene accounts for under half, and the cause of the remainder is not known. For this sample there are about 60,000 clones; 96% appear just once. The ten largest clones add up to about 2.5% of the sample. From cysteine to phenylalanine, the CDR3 is 14 amino acids long. Of all the DNA, just the CDR3 is kept, 42 bases in frame from base 1. V is cut by 3 bases and J by 6 bases, and the space between the germline ends is 12 bases. According to the germline V gene (reference sequence), CDR1 reads MNHEY and CDR2 reads SMNVEV. Notes on this clone: Its recognized antigen is unknown. Base qualities are not provided; no much larger clone lies one nucleotide away.

The chain couples TRBV27 to TRBJ1-5, and the D gene may be TRBD1, 5 bases matching. This TCR was recovered from a female donor with multiple sclerosis, enrolled in a pregnancy study. Specimen: CD8+ T cells from peripheral blood mononuclear cells, collected after pregnancy. The CDR3 region has the sequence CASSFSGRVQPQHF. The bases are TGTGCCAGCAGTTTTTCGGGCAGGGTTCAGCCCCAGCATTTT.